The entry below gives a single TCR beta chain sequence along with its context. Its antigen is unknown. The data were obtained in a study of immune cell composition in non-small cell lung cancer. Findings and caveats of the study: Clones >0.5% enriched in tumour were rarer in adenocarcinoma (about 35%) than squamous (around 75%). Dominant in vivo tumour-associated clones were not shown to share tumour-reactive sequences.

This CDR3 is built from 15 residues. In germline, CDR1 is SGHRS, CDR2 YFSETQ. Trimming cost V 0 bases and J 7 bases, with 11 bases left between them. The method was immunoSEQ multiplex PCR; TCRdb's version includes in-frame clones alone and lacks a portion of them. The repertoire holds 15,000 or so clones, with roughly two thirds as singletons. Frozen unsorted single-cell suspensions supplied the genomic DNA. This receptor was identified in a human donor with non-small cell lung cancer. This sequence joins TRBV5-1 and TRBJ1-6; D remains unclear. The sequenced material came from lung tumor tissue. CDR3 in amino acids: CASSLGATWNSPLHF. The CDR3 DNA reads as TGCGCCAGCAGCTTGGGGGCCACGTGGAATTCACCCCTCCACTTT.